This section outlines one T cell receptor (beta chain) sequence together with its context. Its antigen is as yet unknown. The record originates from a study of T cells after yellow fever vaccination. The study's findings and limits: FACS-sorted repertoires could contain abundant clonotypes contaminating from the bulk population. Weaker, the secondary response had a peak occurring faster, on day 5 versus 15.

The study made its TCR cDNA through 5'RACE template switching. That step introduced a universal primer site along with UMIs. TCRdb re-derived calls from the 5' RACE reads in MiXCR, one entry per CDR3 protein. Of about 350,000 distinct CDR3 sequences detected, around 8.1% appear once; the ten largest clones hold approximately 18%. Source: PBMCs, taken 35 to 50 days after the first yellow fever vaccination. This sequence originates from a man aged 18-30 years who received the YFV17D yellow fever vaccine.

The CDR3 loop reads CSASLHFNEKLFF. The CDR3 DNA follows: TGCAGTGCTAGTCTACACTTCAATGAAAAACTGTTTTTT. The chain links TRBV20-1 to TRBJ1-4; D is unresolved. V shed 3 bases and J shed 5 bases, with 10 bases lying between them. CDR3 size: 13 residues. The germline V gene has CDR1 DFQATT and CDR2 SNEGSKA (reference sequence).